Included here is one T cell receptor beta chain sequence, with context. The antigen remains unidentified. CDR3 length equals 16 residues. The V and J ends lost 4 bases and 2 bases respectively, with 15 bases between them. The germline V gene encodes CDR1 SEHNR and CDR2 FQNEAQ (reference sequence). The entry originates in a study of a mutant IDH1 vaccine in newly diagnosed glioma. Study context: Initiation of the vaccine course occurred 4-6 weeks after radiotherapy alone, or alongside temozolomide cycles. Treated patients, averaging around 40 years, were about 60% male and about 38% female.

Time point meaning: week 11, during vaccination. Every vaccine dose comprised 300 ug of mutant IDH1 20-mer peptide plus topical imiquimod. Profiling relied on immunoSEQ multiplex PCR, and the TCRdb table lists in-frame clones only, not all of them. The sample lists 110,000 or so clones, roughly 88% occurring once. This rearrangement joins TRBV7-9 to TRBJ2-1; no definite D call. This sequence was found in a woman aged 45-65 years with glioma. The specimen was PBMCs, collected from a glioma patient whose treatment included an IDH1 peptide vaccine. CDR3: CASSSPGNVAYNEQFF. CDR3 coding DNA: TGTGCCAGCAGCTCCCCGGGTAACGTGGCCTACAATGAGCAGTTCTTC.